The source of this T cell receptor beta chain is a study of T-cell memory formation after mild COVID-19. Study findings and constraints: Cross-reactive memory appears to have joined, as suggested by some responding clones showing up in pre-infection memory. Nothing showed for sure that second-wave clones peaking on day 37 were SARS-CoV-2 specific.

TCRdb re-derived calls from the 5' RACE reads in MiXCR, one entry per CDR3 protein. The table has more than 150,000 distinct CDR3 sequences, 18% seen once; the top ten hold 3.5% to 5%. CDR1 and CDR2 (germline): MDHEN, SYDVKM. Trimming pared 5 bases from V and 5 bases from J, leaving 9 bases between. This CDR3 comprises 12 residues. On this clonotype itself: Its antigen is currently unknown.

This sequence joins TRBV28 and TRBJ1-2; TRBD1 is a possible D gene (5 bases). The TCR comes from a man between 18 and 29 years old who had mild COVID-19 (a few samples of this study predate the infection). Cell type and time point are not known. Material for sequencing was PBMCs or a T cell subset sorted from them (not recorded which). This CDR3 is CASSGDVYGYTF. As DNA, the CDR3 is TGTGCCAGCAGTGGGGACGTTTATGGCTACACCTTC.